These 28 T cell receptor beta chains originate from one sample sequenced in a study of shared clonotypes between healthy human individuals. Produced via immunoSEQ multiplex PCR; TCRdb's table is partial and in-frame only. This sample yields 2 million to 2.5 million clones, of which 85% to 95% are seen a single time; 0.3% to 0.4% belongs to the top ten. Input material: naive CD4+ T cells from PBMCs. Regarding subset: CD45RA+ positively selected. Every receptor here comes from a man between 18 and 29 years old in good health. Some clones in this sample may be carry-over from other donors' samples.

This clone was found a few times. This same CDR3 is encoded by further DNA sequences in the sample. CDR3 sequence: CASSPGQGDTEAFF. Written as DNA, the CDR3 is TGTGCCAGCAGCCCGGGACAGGGAGACACTGAAGCTTTCTTT. The chain has TRBV7-9 and TRBJ1-1; 9 bases fit TRBD1. The germline CDR1 and CDR2 sequences are SEHNR and FQNEAQ (reference sequence). The length of the CDR3 is 14 residues. Unmatched junction bases numbered 4, after V lost 5 bases and J lost 3 bases.

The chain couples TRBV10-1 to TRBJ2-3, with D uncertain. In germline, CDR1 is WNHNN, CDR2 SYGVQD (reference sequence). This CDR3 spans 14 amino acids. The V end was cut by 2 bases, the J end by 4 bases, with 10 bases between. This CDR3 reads CASSEIDGADTQYF. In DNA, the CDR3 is TGCGCCAGCAGTGAGATCGACGGAGCAGATACGCAGTATTTT.

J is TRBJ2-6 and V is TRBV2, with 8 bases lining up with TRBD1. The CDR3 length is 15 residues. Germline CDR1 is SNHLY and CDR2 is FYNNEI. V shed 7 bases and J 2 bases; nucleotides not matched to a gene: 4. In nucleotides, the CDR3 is TGTGCCAGCAATTTGGACAGGGCTGGGGCCAACGTCCTGACTTTC. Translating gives CASNLDRAGANVLTF.

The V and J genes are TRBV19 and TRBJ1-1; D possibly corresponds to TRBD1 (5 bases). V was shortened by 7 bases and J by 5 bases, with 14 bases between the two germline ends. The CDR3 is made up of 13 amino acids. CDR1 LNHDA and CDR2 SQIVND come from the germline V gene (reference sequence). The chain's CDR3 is CASTWRGGTEAFF. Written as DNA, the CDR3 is TGTGCCAGTACGTGGAGGGGAGGAACTGAAGCTTTCTTT.

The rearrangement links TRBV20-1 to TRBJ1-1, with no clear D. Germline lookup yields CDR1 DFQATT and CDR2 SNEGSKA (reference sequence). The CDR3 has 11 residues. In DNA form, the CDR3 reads TGCAGGGGCGCCGGGAACACTGAAGCTTTCTTT. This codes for CRGAGNTEAFF.

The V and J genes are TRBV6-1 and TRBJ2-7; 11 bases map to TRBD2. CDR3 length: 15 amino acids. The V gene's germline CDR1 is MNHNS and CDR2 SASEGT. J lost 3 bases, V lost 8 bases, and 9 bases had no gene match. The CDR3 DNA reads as TGTGCCAGCCACGTGAGACTAGCGGGACACTACGAGCAGTACTTC. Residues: CASHVRLAGHYEQYF.

Written as DNA, the CDR3 is TGCGCCAGCAGTCCGGGGACAGGGCAAGAAAAACTGTTTTTT. It encodes CASSPGTGQEKLFF. The rearrangement uses TRBV10-1 and TRBJ1-4; 9 bases are a match to TRBD1. V lost 5 bases to trimming and J lost 8 bases; unmatched junction nucleotides: 6. Germline V CDR1 and CDR2: WNHNN, SYGVQD (reference sequence). There are 14 residues in the CDR3.

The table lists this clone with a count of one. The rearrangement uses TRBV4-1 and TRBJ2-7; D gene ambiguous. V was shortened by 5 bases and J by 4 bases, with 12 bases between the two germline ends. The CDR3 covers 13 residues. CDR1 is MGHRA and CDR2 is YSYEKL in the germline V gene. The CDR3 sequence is CASSYSPAYEQYF. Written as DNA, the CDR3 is TGCGCCAGCAGCTATTCCCCCGCGTACGAGCAGTACTTC.

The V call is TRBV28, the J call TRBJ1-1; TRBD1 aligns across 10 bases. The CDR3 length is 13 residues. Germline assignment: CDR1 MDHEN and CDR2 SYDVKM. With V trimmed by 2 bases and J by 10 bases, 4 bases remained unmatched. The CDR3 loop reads CASSLRDRGSAFF. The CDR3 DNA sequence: TGTGCCAGCAGTTTACGGGACAGGGGCTCAGCTTTCTTT.

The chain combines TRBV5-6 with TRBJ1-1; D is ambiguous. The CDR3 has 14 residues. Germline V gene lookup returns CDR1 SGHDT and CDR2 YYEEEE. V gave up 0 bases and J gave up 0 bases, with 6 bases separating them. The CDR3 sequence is CASSLGAVNTEAFF. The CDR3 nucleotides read TGTGCCAGCAGCTTGGGGGCCGTGAACACTGAAGCTTTCTTT.

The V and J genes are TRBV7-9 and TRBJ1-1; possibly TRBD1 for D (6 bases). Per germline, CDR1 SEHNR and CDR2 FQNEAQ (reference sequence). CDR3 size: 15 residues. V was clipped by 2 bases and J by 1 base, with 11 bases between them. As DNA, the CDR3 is TGTGCCAGCAGCTTATCAGGGGTGGGGAACACTGAAGCTTTCTTT. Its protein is CASSLSGVGNTEAFF.

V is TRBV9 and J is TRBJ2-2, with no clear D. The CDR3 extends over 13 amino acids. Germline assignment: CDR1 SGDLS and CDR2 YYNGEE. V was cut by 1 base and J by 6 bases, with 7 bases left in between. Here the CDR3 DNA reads TGTGCCAGCAGCGTATCTCCCTCCGGGGAGCTGTTTTTT. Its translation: CASSVSPSGELFF.

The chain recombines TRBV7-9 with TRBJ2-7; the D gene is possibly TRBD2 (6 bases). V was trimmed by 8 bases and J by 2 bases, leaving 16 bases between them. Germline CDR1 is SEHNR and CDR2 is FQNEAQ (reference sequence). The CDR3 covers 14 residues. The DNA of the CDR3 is TGTGCCAGCGCATCGTGGGAGGAAACCTACGAGCAGTACTTC. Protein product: CASASWEETYEQYF.

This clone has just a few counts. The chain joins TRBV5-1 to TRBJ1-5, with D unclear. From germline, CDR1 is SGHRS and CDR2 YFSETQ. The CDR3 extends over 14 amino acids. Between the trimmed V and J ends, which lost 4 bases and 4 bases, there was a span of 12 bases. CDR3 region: CASSPGSSNQPQHF. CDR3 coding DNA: TGCGCCAGCAGCCCGGGGTCCTCGAATCAGCCCCAGCATTTT.

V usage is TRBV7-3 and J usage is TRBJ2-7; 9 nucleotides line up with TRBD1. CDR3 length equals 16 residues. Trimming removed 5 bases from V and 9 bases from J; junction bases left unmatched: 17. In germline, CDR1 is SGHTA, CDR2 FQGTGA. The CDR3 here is CASSPTRDREWERQYF. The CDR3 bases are TGTGCCAGCAGCCCTACTAGGGACAGGGAGTGGGAAAGGCAGTACTTC.

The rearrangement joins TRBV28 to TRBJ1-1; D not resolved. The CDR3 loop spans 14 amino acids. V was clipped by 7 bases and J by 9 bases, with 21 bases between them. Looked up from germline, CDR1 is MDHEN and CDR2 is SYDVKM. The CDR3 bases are TGTGCCAGCACTTCTAAGGCAGGTAGGACCCAAGCTTTCTTT. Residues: CASTSKAGRTQAFF.

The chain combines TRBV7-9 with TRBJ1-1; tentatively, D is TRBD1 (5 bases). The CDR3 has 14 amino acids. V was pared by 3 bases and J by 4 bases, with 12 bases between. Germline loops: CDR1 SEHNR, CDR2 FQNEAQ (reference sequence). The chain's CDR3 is CASSLSGKSTEAFF. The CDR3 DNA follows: TGTGCCAGCAGCTTGTCAGGGAAGAGCACTGAAGCTTTCTTT.

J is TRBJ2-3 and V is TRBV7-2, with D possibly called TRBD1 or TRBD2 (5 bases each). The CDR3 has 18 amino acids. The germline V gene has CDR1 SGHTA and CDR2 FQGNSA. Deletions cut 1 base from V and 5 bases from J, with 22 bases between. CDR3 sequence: CASSLVRGAGRVVDTQYF. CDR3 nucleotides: TGTGCCAGCAGCTTAGTCCGAGGGGCAGGTAGGGTAGTAGATACGCAGTATTTT.

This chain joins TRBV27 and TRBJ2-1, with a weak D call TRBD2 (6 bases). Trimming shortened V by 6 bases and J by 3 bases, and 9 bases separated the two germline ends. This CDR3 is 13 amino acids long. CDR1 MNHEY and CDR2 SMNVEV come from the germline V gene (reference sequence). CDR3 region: CASRPGLYNEQFF. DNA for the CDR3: TGTGCCAGCAGGCCGGGACTCTACAATGAGCAGTTCTTC.

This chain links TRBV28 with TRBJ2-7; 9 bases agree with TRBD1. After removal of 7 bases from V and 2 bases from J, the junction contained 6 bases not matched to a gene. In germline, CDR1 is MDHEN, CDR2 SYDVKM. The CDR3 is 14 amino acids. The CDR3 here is CASTGTGFTYEQYF. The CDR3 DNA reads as TGTGCCAGCACCGGGACAGGGTTCACCTACGAGCAGTACTTC.

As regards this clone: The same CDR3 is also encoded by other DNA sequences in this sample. CDR3 nucleotides: TGTGCCAGCAGTGACGGGAGGACTAATGAAAAACTGTTTTTT. Its translation is CASSDGRTNEKLFF. This sequence joins TRBV2 and TRBJ1-4; D remains unclear. The CDR3 totals 14 residues. Germline V lookup: CDR1 SNHLY, CDR2 FYNNEI. V was shortened by 3 bases and J by 2 bases, with 7 bases between the two germline ends.

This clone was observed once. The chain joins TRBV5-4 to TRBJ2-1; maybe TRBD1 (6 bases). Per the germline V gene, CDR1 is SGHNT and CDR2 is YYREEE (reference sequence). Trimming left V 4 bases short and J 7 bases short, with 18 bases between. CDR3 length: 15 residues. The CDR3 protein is CASSVRGLGTNEQFF. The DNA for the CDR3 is TGTGCCAGCAGCGTCCGAGGCCTAGGGACAAATGAGCAGTTCTTC.

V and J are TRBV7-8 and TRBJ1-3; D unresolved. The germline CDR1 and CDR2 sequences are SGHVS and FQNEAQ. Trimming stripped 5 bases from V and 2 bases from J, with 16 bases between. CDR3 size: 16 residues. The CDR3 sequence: CASSLSQRGTGNTIYF. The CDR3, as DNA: TGTGCCAGCAGCCTATCCCAGCGTGGGACTGGAAACACCATATATTTT.

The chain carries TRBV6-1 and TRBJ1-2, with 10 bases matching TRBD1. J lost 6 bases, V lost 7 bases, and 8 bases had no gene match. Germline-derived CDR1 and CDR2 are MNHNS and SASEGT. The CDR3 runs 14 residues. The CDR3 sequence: CASIPGQGIHGYTF. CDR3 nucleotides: TGTGCCAGCATTCCGGGACAGGGGATACATGGCTACACCTTC.

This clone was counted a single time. This CDR3 reads CASSVGPGYTF. The CDR3 DNA is TGTGCCAGTAGTGTGGGGCCTGGCTACACCTTC. The chain links TRBV19 to TRBJ1-2, with a possible D match to TRBD1 (5 bases). The CDR3 loop spans 11 amino acids. Trimming took 5 bases from V and 7 from J, leaving 8 bases between them. CDR1 and CDR2 from the germline V gene are LNHDA and SQIVND (reference sequence). The full variable domain, in which reference TRBV19 and TRBJ1-2 provide the parts outside the CDR3, is DGGITQSPKYLFRKEGQNVTLSCEQNLNHDAMYWYRQDPGQGLRLIYYSQIVNDFQKGDIAEGYSVSREKKESFPLTVTSAQKNPTAFYLCASSVGPGYTFGSGTRLTVV.

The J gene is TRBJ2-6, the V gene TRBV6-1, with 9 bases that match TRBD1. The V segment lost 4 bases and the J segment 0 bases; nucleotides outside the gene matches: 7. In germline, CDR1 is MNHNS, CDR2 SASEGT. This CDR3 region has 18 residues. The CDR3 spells CASSGRDRVNSGANVLTF. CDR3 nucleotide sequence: TGTGCCAGCAGTGGCCGGGACAGGGTAAACTCTGGGGCCAACGTCCTGACTTTC.

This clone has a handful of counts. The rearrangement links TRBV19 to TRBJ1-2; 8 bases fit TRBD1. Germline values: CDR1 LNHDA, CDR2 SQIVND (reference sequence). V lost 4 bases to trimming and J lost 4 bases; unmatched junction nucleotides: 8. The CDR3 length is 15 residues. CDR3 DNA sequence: TGTGCCAGTAGTAGCCAAGGACAGGGCCCCTATGGCTACACCTTC. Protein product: CASSSQGQGPYGYTF.

The CDR3 sequence is CASSQGRTGEQYF. The CDR3 bases are TGTGCCAGCAGCCAAGGGCGGACGGGAGAGCAGTACTTC. The chain uses TRBV4-2 and TRBJ2-5; a weak D match, TRBD2 (6 bases). V shed 1 base and J shed 11 bases, with 14 bases lying between them. Germline V gives CDR1 LGHNA, CDR2 YNFKEQ. This CDR3 spans 13 amino acids.